The 8 T cell receptor beta chains presented below share a single source sample, sequenced in a study of OX40 agonist ivuxolimab in advanced cancers. Clones were read by immunoSEQ multiplex PCR, and TCRdb kept only the in-frame ones, dropping some. The sample yields more than 50,000 clones, about four fifths seen once. Sequenced material: CD4+ or CD8+ T cells sorted from blood, taken in a trial of the OX40 agonist ivuxolimab. The receptors here all came from an adult with an advanced solid tumor such as melanoma, head and neck, liver or kidney cancer.

The chain joins TRBV6-5 to TRBJ2-1; 12 bases are a match to TRBD2. The germline V gene has CDR1 MNHEY and CDR2 SVGAGI. J lost 7 bases, V lost 8 bases, and 6 bases had no gene match. The CDR3 runs 14 residues. CDR3 nucleotide sequence: TGTGCCAGCCGGCTACTAGCGGGAGGAAATGAGCAGTTCTTC. It codes for CASRLLAGGNEQFF.

The rearrangement links TRBV4-1 to TRBJ2-1, with 12 bases identical to TRBD2. In germline, CDR1 is MGHRA, CDR2 YSYEKL. The CDR3 is made up of 17 amino acids. V gave up 0 bases and J gave up 5 bases; unmatched junction bases: 5. Written as DNA, the CDR3 is TGCGCCAGCAGCCAAGACTTGACTAGCGGGGGCAACAATGAGCAGTTCTTC. This codes for CASSQDLTSGGNNEQFF.

The chain joins TRBV10-3 to TRBJ2-1, with unresolved D. CDR3 length: 12 residues. Germline V gives CDR1 ENHRY, CDR2 SYGVKD. The V gene lost 2 bases and the J gene lost 3 bases, with 2 bases spanning the gap. CDR3 region: CAISENYNEQFF. The CDR3 DNA follows: TGTGCCATCAGTGAGAACTACAATGAGCAGTTCTTC.

The chain employs TRBV6-6 and TRBJ1-2, with 9 nucleotides matching TRBD1. V lost 6 bases and J lost 6; bases outside the gene matches: 11. Germline-derived CDR1 and CDR2 are MNHNY and SVGAGI (reference sequence). CDR3 size: 15 residues. The CDR3 sequence is CASRPPSGQGNGYTF. CDR3 nucleotide sequence: TGTGCCAGCAGACCGCCTTCGGGACAGGGTAATGGCTACACCTTC.

This clone was detected only once. The chain employs TRBV10-3 and TRBJ1-4; perhaps TRBD1 as D (6 bases). V lost 6 bases and J 7 bases, leaving 18 bases between the germline ends. This CDR3 has 15 amino acids. Germline CDR1 reads ENHRY; CDR2 reads SYGVKD. The CDR3 spells CAIRGSNRDTEKLFF. CDR3 sequence (DNA): TGTGCCATCAGGGGTTCAAATCGGGACACTGAAAAACTGTTTTTT.

The chain recombines TRBV19 with TRBJ2-3; 9 bases match TRBD2. This CDR3 region has 14 residues. V lost 8 bases and J lost 2; bases outside the gene matches: 5. Per germline, CDR1 LNHDA and CDR2 SQIVND (reference sequence). The CDR3 protein is CASRLAGVTDTQYF. DNA for the CDR3: TGTGCCAGTCGCTTAGCGGGAGTCACAGATACGCAGTATTTT.

The rearrangement links TRBV27 to TRBJ1-2; 9 nucleotides align to TRBD1. The germline V gene encodes CDR1 MNHEY and CDR2 SMNVEV (reference sequence). Unmatched junction bases numbered 9, after V lost 6 bases and J lost 4 bases. CDR3 length equals 15 residues. CDR3 protein: CASSKTGGAGYGYTF. The CDR3 DNA follows: TGTGCCAGCAGCAAAACAGGGGGCGCCGGCTATGGCTACACCTTC.

This rearrangement joins TRBV6-1 to TRBJ2-7; weak D call: TRBD2 (6 bases). Deletions cut 8 bases from V and 1 base from J, with 15 bases between. The CDR3 sequence is 14 residues long. Per germline, CDR1 MNHNS and CDR2 SASEGT. The CDR3 DNA reads TGTGCCAGCGGGAGGACGGCGGGGTCCTACGAGCAGTACTTC. It is translated as CASGRTAGSYEQYF.